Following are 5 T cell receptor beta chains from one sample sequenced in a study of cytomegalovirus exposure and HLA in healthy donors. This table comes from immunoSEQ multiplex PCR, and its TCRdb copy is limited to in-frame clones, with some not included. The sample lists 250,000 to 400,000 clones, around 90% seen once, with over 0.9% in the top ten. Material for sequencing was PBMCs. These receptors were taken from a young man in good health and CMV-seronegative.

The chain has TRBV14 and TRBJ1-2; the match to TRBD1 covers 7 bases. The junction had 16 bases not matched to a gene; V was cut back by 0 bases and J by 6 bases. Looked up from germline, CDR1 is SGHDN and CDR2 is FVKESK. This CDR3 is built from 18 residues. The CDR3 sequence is CASSQDWGTALHPHGYTF. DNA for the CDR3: TGTGCCAGCAGCCAAGACTGGGGGACAGCTCTACACCCGCATGGCTACACCTTC.

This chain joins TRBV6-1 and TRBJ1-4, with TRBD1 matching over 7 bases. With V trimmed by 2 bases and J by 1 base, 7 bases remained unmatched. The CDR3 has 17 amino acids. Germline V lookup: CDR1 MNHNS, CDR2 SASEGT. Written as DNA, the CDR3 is TGTGCCAGCAGTGAATCGGGGACAGACCTAACTAATGAAAAACTGTTTTTT. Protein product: CASSESGTDLTNEKLFF.

The CDR3 spells CASSITGTGSYGYTF. The CDR3 coding sequence is TGTGCCAGCAGCATAACCGGGACAGGATCTTATGGCTACACCTTC. The chain uses TRBV7-8 and TRBJ1-2; 8 bases fit TRBD1. Per germline, CDR1 SGHVS and CDR2 FQNEAQ. V dropped 5 bases and J dropped 5; count of bases not matched to a gene: 10. This CDR3 spans 15 amino acids.

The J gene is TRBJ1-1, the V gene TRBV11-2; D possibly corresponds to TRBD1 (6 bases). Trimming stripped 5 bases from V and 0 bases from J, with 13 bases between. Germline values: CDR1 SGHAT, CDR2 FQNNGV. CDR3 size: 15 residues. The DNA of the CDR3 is TGTGCCAGCAGCCCTCGGACAGTCATGAACACTGAAGCTTTCTTT. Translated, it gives CASSPRTVMNTEAFF.

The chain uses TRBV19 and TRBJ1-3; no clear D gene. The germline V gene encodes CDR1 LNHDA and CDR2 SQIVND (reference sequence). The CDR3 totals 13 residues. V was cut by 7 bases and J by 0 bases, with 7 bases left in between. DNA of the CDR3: TGTGCCAGTAAAAGCGGCTCTGGAAACACCATATATTTT. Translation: CASKSGSGNTIYF.